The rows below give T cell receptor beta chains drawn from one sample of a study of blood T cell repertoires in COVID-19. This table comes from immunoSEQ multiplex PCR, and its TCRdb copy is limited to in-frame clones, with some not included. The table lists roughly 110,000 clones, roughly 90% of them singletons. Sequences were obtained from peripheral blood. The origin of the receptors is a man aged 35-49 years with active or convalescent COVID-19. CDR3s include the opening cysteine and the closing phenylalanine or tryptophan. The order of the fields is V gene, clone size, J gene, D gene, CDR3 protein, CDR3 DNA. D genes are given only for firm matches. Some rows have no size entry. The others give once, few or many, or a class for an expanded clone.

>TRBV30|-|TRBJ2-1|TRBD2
CAWGRAGGYNEQFF
TGTGCCTGGGGTCGAGCGGGGGGTTACAATGAGCAGTTCTTC
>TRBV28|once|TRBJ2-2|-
CASTGQGNIGELFF
TGTGCCAGCACAGGTCAGGGGAATATCGGGGAGCTGTTTTTT
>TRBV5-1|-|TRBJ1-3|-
CASSGESGNTIYF
TGCGCCAGCAGTGGGGAGTCTGGAAACACCATATATTTT
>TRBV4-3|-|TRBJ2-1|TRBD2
CASSQDPPAGLNNEQFF
TGCGCCAGCAGCCAAGACCCTCCAGCGGGGTTAAACAATGAGCAGTTCTTC
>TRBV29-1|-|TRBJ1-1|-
CSVEVGDGTEAFF
TGCAGCGTTGAAGTCGGGGATGGCACTGAAGCTTTCTTT
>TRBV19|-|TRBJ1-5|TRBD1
CASKGQDRLGQPQHF
TGTGCCAGTAAGGGTCAGGACAGGTTGGGTCAGCCCCAGCATTTT
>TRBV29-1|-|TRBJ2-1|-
CSAGEYNEQFF
TGCAGCGCCGGTGAATACAATGAGCAGTTCTTC
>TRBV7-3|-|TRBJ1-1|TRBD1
CASSVSRDRHTEAFF
TGTGCCAGCAGCGTTAGTCGGGACAGACACACTGAAGCTTTCTTT
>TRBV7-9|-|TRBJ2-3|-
CASSLESPPDTQYF
TGTGCCAGCAGCTTAGAATCCCCTCCAGATACGCAGTATTTT
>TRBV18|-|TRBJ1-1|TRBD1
CASSKGGDTEAFF
TGTGCCAGCTCAAAAGGGGGCGACACTGAAGCTTTCTTT
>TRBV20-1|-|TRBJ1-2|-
CSARDARSYTF
TGCAGTGCTAGAGACGCGAGGAGCTACACCTTC
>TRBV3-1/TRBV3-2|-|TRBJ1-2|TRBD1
CASRNQGEGSYGYTF
TGTGCCAGCAGGAATCAGGGGGAAGGGAGCTATGGCTACACCTTC
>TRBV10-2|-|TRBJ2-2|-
CASSESYRVVPGELFF
TGCGCCAGCAGTGAGTCGTACAGGGTGGTTCCCGGGGAGCTGTTTTTT
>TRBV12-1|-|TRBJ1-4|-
CASSFGDRENEKLFF
TGTGCCAGCAGCTTTGGGGACAGGGAAAATGAAAAACTGTTTTTT
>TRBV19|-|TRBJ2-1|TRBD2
CASSGYSGLYNEQFF
TGTGCCAGTAGTGGCTATAGCGGGCTCTACAATGAGCAGTTCTTC
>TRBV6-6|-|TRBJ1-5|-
CATSERGGGDNQPQHF
TGTGCCACCTCCGAACGGGGGGGCGGGGACAATCAGCCCCAGCATTTT
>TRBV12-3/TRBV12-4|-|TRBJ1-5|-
CASSLMVGQPQHF
TGTGCCAGCAGTTTGATGGTCGGGCAGCCCCAGCATTTT
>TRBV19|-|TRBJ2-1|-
CASRPGRVIDSYNEQFF
TGTGCCAGTAGGCCCGGGCGGGTGATCGACTCCTACAATGAGCAGTTCTTC
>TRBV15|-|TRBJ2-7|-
CATSRDPLAYEQYF
TGTGCCACCAGCAGAGATCCGCTAGCCTACGAGCAGTACTTC
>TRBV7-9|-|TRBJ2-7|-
CASSRRPWRDEQYF
TGTGCCAGCAGCCGACGACCTTGGAGGGACGAGCAGTACTTC
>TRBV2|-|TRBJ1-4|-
CASIETASTNEKLFF
TGTGCCAGCATCGAGACAGCCTCAACTAATGAAAAACTGTTTTTT
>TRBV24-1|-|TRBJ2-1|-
CATSGQTSNEQFF
TGTGCCACCAGTGGACAAACTAGTAATGAGCAGTTCTTC